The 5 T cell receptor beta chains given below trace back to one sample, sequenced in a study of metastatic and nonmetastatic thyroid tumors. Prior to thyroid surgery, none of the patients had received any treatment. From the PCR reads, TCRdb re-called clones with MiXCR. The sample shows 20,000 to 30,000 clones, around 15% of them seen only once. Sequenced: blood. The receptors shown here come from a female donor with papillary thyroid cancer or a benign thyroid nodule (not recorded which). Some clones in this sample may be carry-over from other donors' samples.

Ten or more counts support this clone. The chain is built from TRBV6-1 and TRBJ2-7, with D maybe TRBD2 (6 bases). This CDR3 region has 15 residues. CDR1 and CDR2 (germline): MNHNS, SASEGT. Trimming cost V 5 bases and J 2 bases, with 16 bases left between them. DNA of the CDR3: TGTGCCAGCAGTTGGGGGACTTCCACGGCCTACGAGCAGTACTTC. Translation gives CASSWGTSTAYEQYF.

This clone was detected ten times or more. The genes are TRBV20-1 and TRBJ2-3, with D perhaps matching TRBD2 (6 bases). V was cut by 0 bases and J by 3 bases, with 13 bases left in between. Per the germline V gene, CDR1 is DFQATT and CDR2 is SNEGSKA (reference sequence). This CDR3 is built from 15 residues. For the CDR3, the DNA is TGCAGTGCTAGAGATCCGGGAGTCTTGACAGATACGCAGTATTTT. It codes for CSARDPGVLTDTQYF.

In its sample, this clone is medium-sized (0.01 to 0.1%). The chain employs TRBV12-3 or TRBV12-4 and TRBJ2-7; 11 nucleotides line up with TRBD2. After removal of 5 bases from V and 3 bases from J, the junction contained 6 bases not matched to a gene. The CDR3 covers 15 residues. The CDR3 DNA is TGTGCCAGCAGTATTAGACTAGCGGGGAACTACGAGCAGTACTTC. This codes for CASSIRLAGNYEQYF.

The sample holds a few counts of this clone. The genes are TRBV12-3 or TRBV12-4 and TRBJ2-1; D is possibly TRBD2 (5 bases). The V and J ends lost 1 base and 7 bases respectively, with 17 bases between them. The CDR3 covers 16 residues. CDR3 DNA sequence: TGTGCCAGCAGTTTAGGAAGCGGTAGGGCTAGGAATGAGCAGTTCTTC. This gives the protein CASSLGSGRARNEQFF.

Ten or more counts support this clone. The CDR3 nucleotides are TGTGCCAGCAGTCAGTCCTTGGGGGACTCAACAGAGACCCAGTACTTC. Encoded protein: CASSQSLGDSTETQYF. The V and J genes are TRBV28 and TRBJ2-5; possible D gene TRBD2, 6 bases. Trimming pared 5 bases from V and 4 bases from J, leaving 20 bases between. The germline V gene has CDR1 MDHEN and CDR2 SYDVKM. The length of the CDR3 is 16 residues.